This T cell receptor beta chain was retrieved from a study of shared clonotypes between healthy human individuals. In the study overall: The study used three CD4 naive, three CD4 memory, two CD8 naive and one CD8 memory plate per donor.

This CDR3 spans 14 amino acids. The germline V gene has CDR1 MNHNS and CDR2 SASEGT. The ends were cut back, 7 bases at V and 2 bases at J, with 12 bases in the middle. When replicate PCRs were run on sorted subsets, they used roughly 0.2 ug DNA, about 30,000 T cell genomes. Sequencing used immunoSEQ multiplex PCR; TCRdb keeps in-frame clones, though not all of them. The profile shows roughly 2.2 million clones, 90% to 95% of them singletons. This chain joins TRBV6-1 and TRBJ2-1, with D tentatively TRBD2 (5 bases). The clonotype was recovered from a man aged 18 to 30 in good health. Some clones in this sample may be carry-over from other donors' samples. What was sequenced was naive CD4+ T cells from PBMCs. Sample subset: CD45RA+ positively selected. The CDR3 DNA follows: TGTGCCAGCAATCCTACTAGGGCCTACAATGAGCAGTTCTTC. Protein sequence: CASNPTRAYNEQFF.